This T cell receptor (beta chain) was observed in a study of blood T cell repertoires in COVID-19. For the study at large: Researchers got acute and convalescent COVID-19 samples from the United States, Italy and Spain.

The V gene's germline CDR1 is SNHLY and CDR2 FYNNEI. This CDR3 is built from 15 residues. Trimming shortened V by 6 bases and J by 4 bases, and 16 bases separated the two germline ends. In the study's own analysis: Nucleated cell number was recorded as an estimate derived from reference gene primer amplification. Only in-frame clones appear in the TCRdb table, and some are missing; sequencing was by immunoSEQ multiplex PCR. The V and J calls and clone size are taken from that table; D and trimming were inferred from the DNA. The sample contains 130,000 to 150,000 clones, around 80% of which appear only once.

The sequenced sample was peripheral blood. This clonotype was obtained from a man in his sixties with active or convalescent COVID-19. The V call is TRBV2, the J call TRBJ1-3; D may be TRBD1 (5 bases). CDR3 residues: CASRPGPGRGNTIYF. For the CDR3, the DNA is TGTGCCAGCAGACCAGGGCCCGGAAGGGGAAACACCATATATTTT.